This TCR beta chain was retrieved from a study of T cells after somatic rescue of genetic block. Only in-frame clones appear in the TCRdb table, and some are missing; sequencing was by immunoSEQ multiplex PCR. Here the sample spans some 74,000 clones, roughly 93% being singletons. This CDR3 region has 15 residues. Looked up from germline, CDR1 is LGHNA and CDR2 is YNFKEQ. J gave up 7 bases and V 1 base, and 7 bases lay outside the gene matches. Sequenced: peripheral blood mononuclear cells (PBMCs). This clonotype originated in a man aged 30-40 years. The rearrangement uses TRBV4-2 and TRBJ2-7; TRBD2 agrees at 10 bases. For the CDR3, the DNA is TGTGCCAGCAGCCAAGTGGGAGCGGGGGGGCGTGAGCAGTACTTC. This sequence encodes CASSQVGAGGREQYF.